Presented here are 11 T cell receptor beta chains from one specimen sequenced in a study of blood T cells in healthy people across ages (dated by TCRdb to 2013 to 2016). Libraries were built with 5' RACE. The sample was run on an Illumina HiSeq 2500. A second PCR of about 7 to 12 cycles was run with a J-beta primer mix and a sample-barcoded 5' primer. TCRdb reprocessed the public reads (quality trimming at Q25 with fastp, clone calling with MiXCR) and kept in-frame beta chains. Each CDR3 protein appears once, grouped with its most common genes and DNA. In this sample the table shows approximately 700,000 distinct CDR3 sequences, about a third of which occur a single time. Less than 20% of the sample is in the top ten clones. The sequenced sample consisted of blood. These TCRs come from a woman older than 75 in good health. Donor details come from another sample of the same person, matched by shared clones.

This clonotype was observed many times. This chain connects TRBV5-1 to TRBJ2-1; 11 nucleotides agree with TRBD2. The DNA end is a closer match to TRBJ2-7, so the J assignment may be wrong. This CDR3 is built from 16 residues. The germline CDR1 and CDR2 sequences are SGHRS and YFSETQ. The CDR3 here is CASSPLAGGSYNEQYF. CDR3 bases: TGCGCCAGCAGTCCGCTAGCGGGGGGCTCCTACAATGAGCAGTACTTC.

This chain uses TRBV7-2 with TRBJ2-5, with 9 bases matching TRBD2. The end of the DNA aligns better with TRBJ2-7, so the J call may be wrong. The CDR3 spans 16 residues. Germline V gene lookup returns CDR1 SGHTA and CDR2 FQGNSA. DNA of the CDR3: TGTGCCAGCAGCTTAGCCGGGCTAGCGGGGTTGGGCGAGCAGTACTTC. This sequence encodes CASSLAGLAGLGEQYF.

This clonotype was seen only a few times. A read error may explain this, as a much larger clone is one base away. The V gene is TRBV6-1, the J gene TRBJ2-7, with 9 bases fitting TRBD1. This CDR3 spans 18 amino acids. Per the germline V gene, CDR1 is MNHNS and CDR2 is SASEGT. As DNA, the CDR3 is TGTGCCGGCAGCCGTAGTCCCGGGACAGGGCCGAGCTCCTACGAGCAGTACTTC. Protein product: CAGSRSPGTGPSSYEQYF.

This clonotype was picked up a small number of times. The chain is built from TRBV5-8 and TRBJ2-5; D is tentatively TRBD1 or TRBD2 (5 bases each). Trimming took off 2 bases at V and 11 bases at J, with 19 bases between the two ends. The CDR3 has 14 residues. Germline V CDR1 and CDR2: SGHTS, YDEGEE. DNA for the CDR3: TGTGCCAGCAGCTTAAACCGCGGGCCTTCAGGGCAGTACTTC. Translated: CASSLNRGPSGQYF.

For this clonotype: A much larger clone differs from this one at a single base, so this may be a read error. The chain couples TRBV5-6 to TRBJ2-3; weak D call: TRBD2 (6 bases). This CDR3 is 15 amino acids long. CDR1 is SGHDT and CDR2 is YYEEEE in the germline V gene. Here the CDR3 reads CASSLTAGTTDTQDF. In DNA, the CDR3 is TGTGCCAGCAGCTTGACGGCGGGGACCACAGATACGCAGGATTTT.

A few counts support this clonotype. V usage is TRBV27 and J usage is TRBJ2-7; 8 positions match TRBD1. Trimming at V came to 5 bases and at J to 3 bases, leaving 12 bases not matched to a gene. CDR1 and CDR2 (germline): MNHEY, SMNVEV (reference sequence). The CDR3 covers 16 residues. The CDR3 DNA follows: TGTGCCAGCAGTCCTCTTTCAGGGGGCGCTTTCTACGAGCAGTACTTC. Translated, it gives CASSPLSGGAFYEQYF.

This clonotype was seen repeatedly, ten times or more. The chain employs TRBV12-3 or TRBV12-4 and TRBJ2-7; D is uncertain. This CDR3 region has 14 residues. Trimming cost V 10 bases and J 3 bases, with 19 bases left between them. The DNA of the CDR3 is TGTGCCACCGCCCTAGAGAACTACCACTACGAGCAGTACTTC. Protein product: CATALENYHYEQYF.

V and J are TRBV7-8 and TRBJ2-1, with D possibly TRBD2 on 6 matching bases. The J call may be mistaken, given a closer DNA end match to TRBJ2-7. CDR3 length: 14 amino acids. Germline lookup yields CDR1 SGHVS and CDR2 FQNEAQ. The CDR3 protein is CASSSRDSYNEQYF. The CDR3 DNA reads TGTGCCAGCAGCTCCCGGGACTCCTACAATGAGCAGTACTTC.

The chain couples TRBV15 to TRBJ2-7; either TRBD1 or TRBD2 may fit D (5 bases each). This CDR3 has 15 amino acids. The V gene's germline CDR1 is LNHNV and CDR2 YYDKDF (reference sequence). V was trimmed by 0 bases and J by 0 bases, leaving 9 bases between them. The CDR3 loop is CATSRDPGASYEQYF. In DNA, the CDR3 is TGTGCCACCAGCAGAGATCCCGGGGCCTCCTACGAGCAGTACTTC.

The table lists this clonotype with a few counts. The V call is TRBV29-1, the J call TRBJ2-5, with D tentatively TRBD2 (5 bases). The CDR3 is 13 residues long. The germline V gene has CDR1 SQVTM and CDR2 ANQGSEA. V gave up 7 bases and J gave up 3 bases, with 15 bases separating them. In DNA, the CDR3 is TGCAGCGCCGTCGGGGAGTATGAAGAGACCCAGTACTTC. Translated: CSAVGEYEETQYF.

The genes are TRBV6-2 or TRBV6-3 and TRBJ2-3, with a tentative D call TRBD2 (7 bases). The germline CDR1 and CDR2 sequences are MNHEY and SVGEGT. V dropped 8 bases and J dropped 3 bases, with 15 bases sitting between them. This CDR3 contains 14 residues. The CDR3 protein is CASGWGGATDTQYF. CDR3 DNA sequence: TGTGCCAGCGGGTGGGGGGGGGCAACAGATACGCAGTATTTT.